This entry lists 30 T cell receptor beta chains sequenced from one sample in a study of blood T cell repertoires in COVID-19. TCRdb keeps only in-frame clones here, not all; method: immunoSEQ multiplex PCR. This sample has about 310,000 clones, with 70% to 90% found just once. The specimen sequenced was PBMCs or T cells enriched from blood (not recorded which). The receptors come from a woman aged 40 to 50 who had recovered from COVID-19.

This clone has only a few counts. The chain uses TRBV29-1 and TRBJ1-1; 7 nucleotides match TRBD1. The germline CDR1 and CDR2 sequences are SQVTM and ANQGSEA. Losses at the gene ends were 5 bases for V and 0 bases for J; bases not matched to a gene: 3. The CDR3 is 13 amino acids. CDR3 in DNA: TGCAGCGTTTGGGACAGTCTGAACACTGAAGCTTTCTTT. It yields the protein CSVWDSLNTEAFF.

The chain has TRBV11-2 and TRBJ2-2; TRBD2 is a possible D gene (6 bases). This CDR3 spans 14 amino acids. Germline V gene sequence: CDR1 SGHAT, CDR2 FQNNGV. V was shortened by 5 bases and J by 6 bases, with 13 bases between the two germline ends. CDR3 residues: CASSPRTNPGELFF. The CDR3 DNA reads TGTGCCAGCAGCCCTCGGACTAATCCCGGGGAGCTGTTTTTT.

The chain carries TRBV7-3 and TRBJ2-1, with 8 nucleotides matching TRBD1. V lost 6 bases to trimming and J lost 6 bases; unmatched junction nucleotides: 4. CDR3 length: 13 residues. CDR1 SGHTA and CDR2 FQGTGA come from the germline V gene. In DNA, the CDR3 is TGTGCCAGCAGAGGGACAGGAGGCAATGAGCAGTTCTTC. As protein: CASRGTGGNEQFF.

V and J are TRBV18 and TRBJ1-4, with TRBD1 as a possible D gene (5 bases). Germline V gene lookup returns CDR1 KGHSH and CDR2 LQKENI. V lost 2 bases, J lost 8 bases, and 15 bases lay in between. The CDR3 is 15 amino acids. CDR3 residues: CASSPTPGRGEKLFF. The CDR3 coding sequence is TGTGCCAGCTCACCAACTCCAGGGAGGGGCGAAAAACTGTTTTTT.

The genes are TRBV11-3 and TRBJ2-4; no clear D gene. The V gene's germline CDR1 is SGHNT and CDR2 YENEEA. The CDR3 is 16 amino acids. Trimming removed 2 bases from V and 0 bases from J, with 11 bases in between. The CDR3 loop reads CASSLNARLAKNIQYF. The CDR3 coding sequence is TGTGCCAGCAGCTTAAACGCGCGACTAGCCAAAAACATTCAGTACTTC.

CDR3: CASSPQGVWNIQYF. In DNA form, the CDR3 reads TGTGCCAGCTCACCACAGGGAGTTTGGAACATTCAGTACTTC. The J gene is TRBJ2-4, the V gene TRBV18, with a weak D call TRBD2 (5 bases). V lost 1 base and J lost 7, with 11 bases in between. CDR1 is KGHSH and CDR2 is LQKENI in the germline V gene. This CDR3 has 14 residues.

The table lists this clone with a few counts. V and J are TRBV15 and TRBJ2-7; 11 bases fit TRBD1. Germline V gives CDR1 LNHNV, CDR2 YYDKDF (reference sequence). V gave up 4 bases and J gave up 3 bases; unmatched junction bases: 2. The CDR3 runs 14 residues. The CDR3 coding sequence is TGTGCCACCAGCATGGACAGGGGGCTCTACGAGCAGTACTTC. Its translation is CATSMDRGLYEQYF. The variable domain in full, with the rest retrieved from reference TRBV15 and TRBJ2-7, is DAMVIQNPRYQVTQFGKPVTLSCSQTLNHNVMYWYQQKSSQAPKLLFHYYDKDFNNEADTPDNFQSRRPNTSFCFLDIRSPGLGDTAMYLCATSMDRGLYEQYFGPGTRLTVT.

This chain uses TRBV5-5 with TRBJ2-1, with D possibly TRBD2 on 5 matching bases. The CDR3 contains 16 residues. Germline CDR1 reads SGHKS; CDR2 reads YYEKEE (reference sequence). The germline V and J ends were trimmed by 4 bases and 0 bases, with 14 bases remaining between them. The CDR3 sequence: CASSISRGTSYNEQFF. CDR3 sequence (DNA): TGTGCCAGCAGCATCTCCCGGGGAACCTCCTACAATGAGCAGTTCTTC.

The chain recombines TRBV5-6 with TRBJ2-7; 10 bases map to TRBD1. The germline V gene has CDR1 SGHDT and CDR2 YYEEEE. CDR3 length: 15 amino acids. The trim removed 3 bases at V and 6 bases at J, leaving 9 bases unmatched. The CDR3 region has the DNA TGTGCCAGCAGCTCCCGGGACAGGGGACCCGGCGAGCAGTACTTC. This encodes CASSSRDRGPGEQYF. The variable domain in full, completed from reference TRBV5-6 and TRBJ2-7, reads DAGVTQSPTHLIKTRGQQVTLRCSPKSGHDTVSWYQQALGQGPQFIFQYYEEEERQRGNFPDRFSGHQFPNYSSELNVNALLLGDSALYLCASSSRDRGPGEQYFGPGTRLTVT.

The chain combines TRBV27 with TRBJ2-1, with a tentative D call TRBD2 (6 bases). From germline, CDR1 is MNHEY and CDR2 SMNVEV (reference sequence). V gave up 3 bases and J gave up 5 bases, with 11 bases separating them. This CDR3 has 14 amino acids. CDR3 loop: CASSLVGEDNEQFF. The CDR3 DNA follows: TGTGCCAGCAGTTTGGTCGGGGAGGACAATGAGCAGTTCTTC.

The chain links TRBV25-1 to TRBJ2-7; TRBD1 matches at 11 bases. Unmatched junction bases numbered 5, after V lost 4 bases and J lost 0 bases. Per germline, CDR1 MGHDK and CDR2 SYGVNS. This CDR3 is built from 16 residues. DNA of the CDR3: TGTGCCAGCAGTGCCGGGGACAGGGGGTACTCCTACGAGCAGTACTTC. This gives the protein CASSAGDRGYSYEQYF.

The J gene is TRBJ1-5, the V gene TRBV9; 7 bases are a match to TRBD1. CDR1 SGDLS and CDR2 YYNGEE come from the germline V gene. J gave up 4 bases and V 0 bases, and 1 base lay outside the gene matches. The CDR3 loop spans 14 amino acids. The CDR3 region is CASSVGDRNQPQHF. The CDR3 DNA reads as TGTGCCAGCAGCGTAGGGGACAGAAATCAGCCCCAGCATTTT.

The chain couples TRBV7-2 to TRBJ2-3; 7 bases are shared with TRBD1. The trim removed 1 base at V and 8 bases at J, leaving 9 bases unmatched. CDR1 is SGHTA and CDR2 is FQGNSA in the germline V gene. CDR3 size: 15 residues. The chain's CDR3 is CASSLEGGQTSTQYF. The CDR3 DNA reads TGTGCCAGCAGCTTAGAAGGGGGACAGACCAGTACGCAGTATTTT.

This chain uses TRBV7-9 with TRBJ1-6; 9 bases are a match to TRBD1. With 4 bases clipped from V and 7 bases from J, the junction kept 8 bases outside the gene matches. This CDR3 is built from 16 residues. Germline CDR1 is SEHNR and CDR2 is FQNEAQ (reference sequence). CDR3 bases: TGTGCCAGCAGCTCCGGACAGGGGATAACCAATTCACCCCTCCACTTT. Amino acids: CASSSGQGITNSPLHF.

The chain links TRBV5-8 to TRBJ2-4; D perhaps matches TRBD1 (5 bases). CDR3 length equals 16 residues. CDR1 is SGHTS and CDR2 is YDEGEE in the germline V gene. V was clipped by 1 base and J by 8 bases, with 19 bases between them. The CDR3 DNA sequence: TGTGCCAGCAGCTTGCTCAGGGTCAGCTATCGGGACATTCAGTACTTC. Translated: CASSLLRVSYRDIQYF.

The V gene is TRBV7-9, the J gene TRBJ1-2; D remains ambiguous. V gave up 1 base and J gave up 4 bases, with 16 bases separating them. Germline assignment: CDR1 SEHNR and CDR2 FQNEAQ (reference sequence). The CDR3 is 16 residues long. CDR3 nucleotides: TGTGCCAGCAGCTTAGTGGGCCCCACAGAAGCCTATGGCTACACCTTC. Its translation is CASSLVGPTEAYGYTF.

The sample holds a few counts of this clone. The CDR3 loop reads CACTGQGRFYEQYF. The CDR3 nucleotides are TGTGCCTGTACCGGACAGGGAAGGTTTTACGAGCAGTACTTC. The V call is TRBV30, the J call TRBJ2-7, with 8 bases identical to TRBD1. Per germline, CDR1 GTSNPN and CDR2 SVGIG (reference sequence). Germline trimming cut 6 bases from V and 4 bases from J; bases unmatched to any gene: 11. The CDR3 loop spans 14 amino acids.

The chain recombines TRBV9 with TRBJ2-3, with D perhaps TRBD2 (6 bases). The CDR3 sequence is 18 residues long. Germline CDR1 SGDLS, CDR2 YYNGEE. V lost 0 bases and J 1 base, leaving 18 bases between the germline ends. As DNA, the CDR3 is TGTGCCAGCAGCGTAGTGGGTCCTAGCGCGGTGGGCACAGATACGCAGTATTTT. Amino acid sequence: CASSVVGPSAVGTDTQYF.

The V gene is TRBV27, the J gene TRBJ2-1, with 13 bases identical to TRBD2. Germline V CDR1 and CDR2: MNHEY, SMNVEV (reference sequence). The V segment lost 5 bases and the J segment 3 bases; nucleotides outside the gene matches: 4. The CDR3 is made up of 16 amino acids. Here the CDR3 DNA reads TGTGCCAGCAGTCCCCGGACTAGCGGGGGCTACAATGAGCAGTTCTTC. Encoded protein: CASSPRTSGGYNEQFF.

The chain links TRBV27 to TRBJ1-1; the match to TRBD1 covers 11 bases. The CDR3 spans 14 residues. Germline CDR1 reads MNHEY; CDR2 reads SMNVEV (reference sequence). V lost 8 bases and J lost 3; bases outside the gene matches: 5. Here the CDR3 DNA reads TGTGCCAGCGGTAGGGACAGGGGGGACACTGAAGCTTTCTTT. It specifies CASGRDRGDTEAFF.

The chain has TRBV4-3 and TRBJ2-7, with TRBD1 identical over 8 bases. V lost 2 bases and J lost 3; bases outside the gene matches: 3. This CDR3 is 14 amino acids long. Germline CDR1 and CDR2: LGHNA and YSLEER. The CDR3 DNA reads TGCGCCAGCAGCCAAATCGGACAGGGCTACGAGCAGTACTTC. It is translated as CASSQIGQGYEQYF.

This chain joins TRBV6-1 and TRBJ2-7; D gene uncertain. V was trimmed by 10 bases and J by 0 bases, leaving 13 bases between them. This CDR3 has 13 amino acids. Germline-derived CDR1 and CDR2 are MNHNS and SASEGT. The CDR3 loop reads CATCPSGSYEQYF. The DNA of the CDR3 is TGTGCCACCTGTCCGTCCGGCTCCTACGAGCAGTACTTC.

The V call is TRBV11-2, the J call TRBJ1-3; the D is unclear. V lost 2 bases and J 0 bases, leaving 11 bases between the germline ends. Germline V lookup: CDR1 SGHAT, CDR2 FQNNGV. The CDR3 runs 16 residues. CDR3 sequence reads: CASSLQHSDSGNTIYF. The DNA of the CDR3 is TGTGCCAGCAGCTTACAACATTCTGACTCTGGAAACACCATATATTTT.

The chain is built from TRBV6-5 and TRBJ2-2, with 7 bases identical to TRBD2. This CDR3 spans 15 amino acids. Germline loops: CDR1 MNHEY, CDR2 SVGAGI. Trimming cost V 6 bases and J 3 bases; bases outside gene matches: 7. The CDR3 DNA sequence: TGTGCCAGCAGCAATCCTAGCGGATACACCGGGGAGCTGTTTTTT. Encoded protein: CASSNPSGYTGELFF.

The chain employs TRBV9 and TRBJ2-5, with D uncertain. Germline V gives CDR1 SGDLS, CDR2 YYNGEE. Between the trimmed V and J ends, which lost 0 bases and 6 bases, there was a span of 15 bases. The CDR3 consists of 15 residues. The CDR3, as DNA: TGTGCCAGCAGCGTAGGGATCGACACTGCACAGACCCAGTACTTC. Translated: CASSVGIDTAQTQYF.

The chain carries TRBV29-1 and TRBJ2-1; weak D call: TRBD1 (5 bases). From germline, CDR1 is SQVTM and CDR2 ANQGSEA. Trimming took off 3 bases at V and 5 bases at J, with 11 bases between the two ends. The CDR3 has 13 residues. CDR3 coding DNA: TGCAGCGTTGACAGGGTGGTTCACAATGAGCAGTTCTTC. It translates to CSVDRVVHNEQFF.

This chain connects TRBV6-2 or TRBV6-3 to TRBJ1-5; 9 bases align to TRBD1. V was pared by 2 bases and J by 0 bases, with 2 bases of the junction left unmatched. The length of the CDR3 is 16 residues. The V gene's germline CDR1 is MNHEY and CDR2 SVGEGT. CDR3 DNA: TGTGCCAGCAGTTACGGGGGACAGGGTAGCAATCAGCCCCAGCATTTT. Encoded protein: CASSYGGQGSNQPQHF.

The chain carries TRBV19 and TRBJ1-4, with 8 bases matching TRBD1. The germline gives CDR1 LNHDA, CDR2 SQIVND (reference sequence). This CDR3 region has 15 residues. V lost 6 bases to trimming and J lost 8 bases; unmatched junction nucleotides: 11. DNA of the CDR3: TGTGCCAGTAGCCAAGGACAGGGCCCTTGGGAAAAACTGTTTTTT. It is translated as CASSQGQGPWEKLFF.

V usage is TRBV30 and J usage is TRBJ2-2, with D uncertain. The CDR3 has 14 amino acids. Germline V gene sequence: CDR1 GTSNPN, CDR2 SVGIG (reference sequence). The V end lost 0 bases, the J end lost 2 bases, and 7 bases lay between the germline ends. CDR3: CAWSVSKNTGELFF. CDR3 coding DNA: TGTGCCTGGAGTGTTTCCAAAAACACCGGGGAGCTGTTTTTT.

This clone came up once. The chain links TRBV5-4 to TRBJ2-3; D ambiguous. The CDR3 spans 12 residues. Germline CDR1 and CDR2: SGHNT and YYREEE (reference sequence). The V and J ends lost 3 bases and 6 bases respectively, with 8 bases between them. Here the CDR3 reads CASSYDGDTQYF. The CDR3 DNA reads as TGTGCCAGCAGCTACGACGGGGATACGCAGTATTTT.